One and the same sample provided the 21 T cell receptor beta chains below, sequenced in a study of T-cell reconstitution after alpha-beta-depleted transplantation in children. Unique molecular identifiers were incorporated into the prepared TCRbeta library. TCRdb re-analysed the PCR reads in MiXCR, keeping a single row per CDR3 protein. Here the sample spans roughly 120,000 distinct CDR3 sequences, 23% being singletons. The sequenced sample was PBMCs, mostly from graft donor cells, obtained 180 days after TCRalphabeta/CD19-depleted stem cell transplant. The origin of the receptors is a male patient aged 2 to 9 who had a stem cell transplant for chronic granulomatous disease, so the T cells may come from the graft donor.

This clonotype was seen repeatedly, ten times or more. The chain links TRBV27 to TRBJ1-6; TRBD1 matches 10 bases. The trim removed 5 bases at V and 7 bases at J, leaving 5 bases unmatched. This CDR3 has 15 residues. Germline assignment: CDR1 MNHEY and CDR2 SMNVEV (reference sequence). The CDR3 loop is CASSPRDRGNSPLHF. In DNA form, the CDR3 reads TGTGCCAGCAGTCCTAGGGACAGGGGCAATTCACCCCTCCACTTT.

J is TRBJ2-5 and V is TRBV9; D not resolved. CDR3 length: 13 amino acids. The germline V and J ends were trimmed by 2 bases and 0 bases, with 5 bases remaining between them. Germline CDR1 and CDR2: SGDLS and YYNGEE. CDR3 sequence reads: CASSVANQETQYF. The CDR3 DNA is TGTGCCAGCAGCGTGGCGAACCAAGAGACCCAGTACTTC.

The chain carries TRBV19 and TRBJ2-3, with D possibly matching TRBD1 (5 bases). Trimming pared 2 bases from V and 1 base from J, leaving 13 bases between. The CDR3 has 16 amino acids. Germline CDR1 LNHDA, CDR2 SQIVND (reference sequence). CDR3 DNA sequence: TGTGCCAGTAGTATATGGACACCACGCGGCACAGATACGCAGTATTTT. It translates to CASSIWTPRGTDTQYF.

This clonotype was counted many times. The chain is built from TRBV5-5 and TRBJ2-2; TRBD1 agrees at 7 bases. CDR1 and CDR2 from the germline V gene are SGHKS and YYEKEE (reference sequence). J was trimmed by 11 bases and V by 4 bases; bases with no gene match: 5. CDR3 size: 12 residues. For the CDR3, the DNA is TGTGCCAGCAGCCGACAGGGTATAGAGCTGTTTTTT. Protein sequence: CASSRQGIELFF.

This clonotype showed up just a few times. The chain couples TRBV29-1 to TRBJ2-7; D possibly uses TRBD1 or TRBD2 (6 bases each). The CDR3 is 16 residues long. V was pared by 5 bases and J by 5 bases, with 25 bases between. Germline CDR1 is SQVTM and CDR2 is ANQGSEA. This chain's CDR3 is CSVLALWGAPRDEQYF. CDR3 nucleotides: TGCAGCGTTCTGGCCCTCTGGGGGGCACCCCGGGACGAGCAGTACTTC.

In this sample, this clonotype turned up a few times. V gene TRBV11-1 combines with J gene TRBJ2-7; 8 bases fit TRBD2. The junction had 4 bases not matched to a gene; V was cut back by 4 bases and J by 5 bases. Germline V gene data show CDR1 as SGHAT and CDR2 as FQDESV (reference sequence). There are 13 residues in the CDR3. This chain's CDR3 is CASSSGLVNEQYF. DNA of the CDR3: TGTGCCAGCAGCTCGGGACTAGTGAACGAGCAGTACTTC.

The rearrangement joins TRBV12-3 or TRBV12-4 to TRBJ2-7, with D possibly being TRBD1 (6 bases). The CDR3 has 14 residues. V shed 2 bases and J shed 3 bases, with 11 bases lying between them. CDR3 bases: TGTGCCAGCAGTTTAATCAGGGGTCTCTACGAGCAGTACTTC. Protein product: CASSLIRGLYEQYF.

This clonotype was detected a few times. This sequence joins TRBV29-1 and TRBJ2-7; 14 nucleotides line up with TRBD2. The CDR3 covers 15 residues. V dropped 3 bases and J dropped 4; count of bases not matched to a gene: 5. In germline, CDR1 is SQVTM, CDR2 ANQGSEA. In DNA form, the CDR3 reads TGCAGCGTTGAGGGGACTAGCGGGAGTTTATACGAGCAGTACTTC. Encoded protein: CSVEGTSGSLYEQYF.

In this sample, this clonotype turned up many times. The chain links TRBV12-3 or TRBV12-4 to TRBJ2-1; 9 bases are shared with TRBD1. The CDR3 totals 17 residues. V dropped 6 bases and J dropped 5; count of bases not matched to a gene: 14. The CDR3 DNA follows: TGTGCCAGCAGAACCCCGGGACAGGGCTCGACCCACAATGAGCAGTTCTTC. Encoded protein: CASRTPGQGSTHNEQFF.

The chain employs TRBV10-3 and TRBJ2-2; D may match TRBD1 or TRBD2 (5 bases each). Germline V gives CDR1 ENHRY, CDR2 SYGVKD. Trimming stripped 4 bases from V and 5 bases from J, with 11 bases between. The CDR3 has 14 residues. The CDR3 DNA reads TGTGCCATCAGTGGCTGGGGACCAACCGGGGAGCTGTTTTTT. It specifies CAISGWGPTGELFF.

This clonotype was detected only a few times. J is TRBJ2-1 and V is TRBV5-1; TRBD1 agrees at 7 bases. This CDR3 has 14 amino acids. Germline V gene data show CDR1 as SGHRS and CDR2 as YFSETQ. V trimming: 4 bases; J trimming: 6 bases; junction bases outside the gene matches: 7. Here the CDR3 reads CASSTGTDPNEQFF. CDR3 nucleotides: TGCGCCAGCAGCACCGGGACAGACCCCAATGAGCAGTTCTTC.

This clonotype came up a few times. The CDR3 sequence is CASSPVGGINEKLFF. As DNA, the CDR3 is TGTGCCAGCAGCCCCGTGGGAGGGATTAATGAAAAACTGTTTTTT. The V and J genes are TRBV7-2 and TRBJ1-4; D unresolved. The CDR3 runs to 15 residues. The V gene's germline CDR1 is SGHTA and CDR2 FQGNSA. V shed 5 bases and J shed 4 bases, with 14 bases lying between them. Complete variable domain (other parts from reference TRBV7-2 and TRBJ1-4): GAGVSQSPSNKVTEKGKDVELRCDPISGHTALYWYRQSLGQGLEFLIYFQGNSAPDKSGLPSDRFSAERTGGSVSTLTIQRTQQEDSAVYLCASSPVGGINEKLFFGSGTQLSVL.

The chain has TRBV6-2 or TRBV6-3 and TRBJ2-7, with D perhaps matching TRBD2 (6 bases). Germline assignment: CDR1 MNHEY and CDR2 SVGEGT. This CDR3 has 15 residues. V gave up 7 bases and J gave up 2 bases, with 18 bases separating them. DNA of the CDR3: TGTGCCAGCACTTCCCCGGGACTGCCTACCTACGAGCAGTACTTC. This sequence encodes CASTSPGLPTYEQYF.

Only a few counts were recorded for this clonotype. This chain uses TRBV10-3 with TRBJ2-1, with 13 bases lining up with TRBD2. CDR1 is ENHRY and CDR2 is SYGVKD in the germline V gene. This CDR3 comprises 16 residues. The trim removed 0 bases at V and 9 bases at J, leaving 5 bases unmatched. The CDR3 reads CAISESVGLAGAEQFF. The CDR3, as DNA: TGTGCCATCAGTGAGTCGGTCGGACTAGCGGGGGCTGAGCAGTTCTTC.

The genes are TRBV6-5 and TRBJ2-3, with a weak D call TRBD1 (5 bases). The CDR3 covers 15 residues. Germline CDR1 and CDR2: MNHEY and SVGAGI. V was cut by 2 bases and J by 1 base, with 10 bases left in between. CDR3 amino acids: CASSYPQGGTDTQYF. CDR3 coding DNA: TGTGCCAGCAGTTACCCGCAGGGTGGCACAGATACGCAGTATTTT.

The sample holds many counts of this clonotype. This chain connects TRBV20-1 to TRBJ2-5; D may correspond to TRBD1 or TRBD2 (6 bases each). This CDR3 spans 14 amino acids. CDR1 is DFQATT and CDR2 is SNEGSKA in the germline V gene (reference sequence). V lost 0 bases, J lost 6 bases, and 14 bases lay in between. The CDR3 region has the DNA TGCAGTGCTAGAGATCTCGTCCGGGGGCAGACCCAGTACTTC. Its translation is CSARDLVRGQTQYF.

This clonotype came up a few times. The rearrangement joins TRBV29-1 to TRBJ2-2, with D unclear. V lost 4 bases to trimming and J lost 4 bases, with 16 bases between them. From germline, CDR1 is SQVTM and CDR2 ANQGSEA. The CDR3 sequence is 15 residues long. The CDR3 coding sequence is TGCAGCGTTGGCGGACCCCCGCGAAGCACCGGGGAGCTGTTTTTT. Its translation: CSVGGPPRSTGELFF.

CDR3 in amino acids: CSARGSPNTGELFF. The CDR3 nucleotides read TGCAGTGCTAGGGGGTCCCCGAACACCGGGGAGCTGTTTTTT. The rearrangement joins TRBV20-1 to TRBJ2-2, with D uncertain. From germline, CDR1 is DFQATT and CDR2 SNEGSKA (reference sequence). With 3 bases removed from V and 0 bases from J, the gap between germline ends came to 8 bases. This CDR3 is built from 14 residues.

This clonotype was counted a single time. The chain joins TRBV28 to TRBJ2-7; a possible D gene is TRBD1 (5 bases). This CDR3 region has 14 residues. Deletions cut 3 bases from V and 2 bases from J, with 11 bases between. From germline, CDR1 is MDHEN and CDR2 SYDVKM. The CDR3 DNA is TGTGCCAGCAGTTTGCCCAGGGCCCCCTACGAGCAGTACTTC. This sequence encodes CASSLPRAPYEQYF. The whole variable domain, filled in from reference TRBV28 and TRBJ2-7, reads DVKVTQSSRYLVKRTGEKVFLECVQDMDHENMFWYRQDPGLGLRLIYFSYDVKMKEKGDIPEGYSVSREKKERFSLILESASTNQTSMYLCASSLPRAPYEQYFGPGTRLTVT.

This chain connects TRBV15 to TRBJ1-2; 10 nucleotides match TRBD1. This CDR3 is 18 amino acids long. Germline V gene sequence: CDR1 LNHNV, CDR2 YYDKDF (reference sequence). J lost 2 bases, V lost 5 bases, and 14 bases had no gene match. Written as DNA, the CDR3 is TGTGCCACCAGCTCTCCGGGACAGGGGTCTCAGGGCAACTATGGCTACACCTTC. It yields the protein CATSSPGQGSQGNYGYTF.

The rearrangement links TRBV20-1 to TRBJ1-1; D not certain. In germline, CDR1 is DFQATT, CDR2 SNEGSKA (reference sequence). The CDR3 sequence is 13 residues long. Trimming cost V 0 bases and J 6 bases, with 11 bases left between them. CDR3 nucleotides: TGCAGTGCTAGAGATTTGGAAGGGCCTGAAGCTTTCTTT. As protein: CSARDLEGPEAFF.